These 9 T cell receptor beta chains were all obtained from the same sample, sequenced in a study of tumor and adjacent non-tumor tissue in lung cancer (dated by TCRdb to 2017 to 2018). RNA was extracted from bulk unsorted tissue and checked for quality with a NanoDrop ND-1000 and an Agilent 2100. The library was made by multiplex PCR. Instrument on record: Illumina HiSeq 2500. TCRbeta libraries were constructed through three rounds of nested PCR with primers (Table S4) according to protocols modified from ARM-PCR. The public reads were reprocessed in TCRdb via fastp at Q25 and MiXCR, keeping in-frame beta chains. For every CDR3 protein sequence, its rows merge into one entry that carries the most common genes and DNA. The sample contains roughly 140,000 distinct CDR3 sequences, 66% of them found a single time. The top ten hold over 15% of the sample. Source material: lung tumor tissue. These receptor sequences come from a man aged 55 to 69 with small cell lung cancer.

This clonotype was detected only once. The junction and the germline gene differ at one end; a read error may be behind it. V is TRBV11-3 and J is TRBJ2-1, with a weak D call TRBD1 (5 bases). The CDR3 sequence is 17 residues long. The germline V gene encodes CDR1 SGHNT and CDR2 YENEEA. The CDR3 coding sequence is TGTGCCAGTAGCTTAGGGCTCCAGGGAAGGGCCTACAATGAGCAGTTCTTC. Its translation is CASSLGLQGRAYNEQFF. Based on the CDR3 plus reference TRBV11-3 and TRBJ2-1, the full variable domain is EAGVVQSPRYKIIEKKQPVAFWCNPISGHNTLYWYLQNLGQGPELLIRYENEEAVDDSQLPKDRFSAERLKGVDSTLKIQPAELGDSAVYLCASSLGLQGRAYNEQFFGPGTRLTVL.

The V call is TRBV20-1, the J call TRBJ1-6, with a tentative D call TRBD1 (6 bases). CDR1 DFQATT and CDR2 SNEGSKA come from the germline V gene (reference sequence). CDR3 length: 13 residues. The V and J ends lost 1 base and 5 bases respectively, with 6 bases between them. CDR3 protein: CSARGDNNSPLHF. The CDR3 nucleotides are TGCAGTGCTAGAGGGGACAATAATTCACCCCTCCACTTT.

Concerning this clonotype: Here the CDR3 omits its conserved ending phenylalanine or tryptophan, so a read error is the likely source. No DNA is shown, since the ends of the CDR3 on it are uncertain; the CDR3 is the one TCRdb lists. CDR3 region: CASSLSATSNEHFI. The chain is built from TRBV4-1 and TRBJ2-1; the DNA was not used to check the table's D call, TRBD2. A total of 14 residues make up the CDR3, ends included. Germline V gene data show CDR1 as MGHRA and CDR2 as YSYEKL.

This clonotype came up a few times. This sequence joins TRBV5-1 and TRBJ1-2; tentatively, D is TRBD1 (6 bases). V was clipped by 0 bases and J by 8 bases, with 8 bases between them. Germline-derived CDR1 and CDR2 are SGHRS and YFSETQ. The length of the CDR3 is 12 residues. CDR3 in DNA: TGCGCCAGCAGCTTGGCAGGGGAAGGCTACACCTTC. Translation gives CASSLAGEGYTF.

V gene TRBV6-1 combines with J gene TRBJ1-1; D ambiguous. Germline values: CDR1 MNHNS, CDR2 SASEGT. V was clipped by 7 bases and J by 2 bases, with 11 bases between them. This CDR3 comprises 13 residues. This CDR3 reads CASTCTANTEAFF. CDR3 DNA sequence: TGTGCCAGCACATGTACAGCTAACACTGAAGCTTTCTTT.

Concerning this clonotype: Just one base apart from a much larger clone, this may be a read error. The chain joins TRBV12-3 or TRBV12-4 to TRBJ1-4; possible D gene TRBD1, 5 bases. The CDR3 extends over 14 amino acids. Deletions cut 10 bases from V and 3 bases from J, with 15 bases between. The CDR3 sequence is CATTRGAANEKLFF. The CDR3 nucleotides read TGTGCCACGACAAGGGGCGCGGCTAATGAAAAACTGTTTTTT.

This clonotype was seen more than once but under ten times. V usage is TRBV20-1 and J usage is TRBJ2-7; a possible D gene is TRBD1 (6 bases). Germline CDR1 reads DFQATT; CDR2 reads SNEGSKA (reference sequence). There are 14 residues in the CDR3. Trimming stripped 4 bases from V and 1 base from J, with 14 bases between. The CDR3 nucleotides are TGCAGTGCTAACGACAGGAGAACATCCTACGAGCAGTACTTC. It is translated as CSANDRRTSYEQYF.

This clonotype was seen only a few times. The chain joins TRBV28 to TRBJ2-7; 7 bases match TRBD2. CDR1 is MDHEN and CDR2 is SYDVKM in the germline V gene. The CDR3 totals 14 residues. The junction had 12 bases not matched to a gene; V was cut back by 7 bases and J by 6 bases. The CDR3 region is CASMTQTVAGEQYV. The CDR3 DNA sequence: TGTGCCAGCATGACACAAACCGTAGCGGGCGAGCAGTACGTC.

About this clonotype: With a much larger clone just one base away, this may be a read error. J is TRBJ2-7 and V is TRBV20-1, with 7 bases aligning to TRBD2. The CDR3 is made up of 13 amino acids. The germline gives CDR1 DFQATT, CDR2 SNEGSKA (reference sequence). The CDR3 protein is CSARREGSYKQYF. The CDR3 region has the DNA TGCAGTGCTAGGAGGGAGGGGTCCTACAAGCAGTACTTC.